These 21 T cell receptor beta chains were sequenced from one sample in a study of T cell responses to AZD1222 COVID-19 vaccine. The protocol was immunoSEQ multiplex PCR, while the TCRdb copy is restricted to in-frame clones and leaves out a portion. This sample has some 130,000 clones; about 87% occur once, and the top ten carry under 2.5%. The material was peripheral blood, obtained on day 0 of AZD1222 vaccination. These receptors were taken from an adult in good health.

Here the CDR3 reads CASSWGQGANYGYTF. CDR3 nucleotide sequence: TGTGCCAGCAGTTGGGGACAGGGTGCTAACTATGGCTACACCTTC. The rearrangement links TRBV27 to TRBJ1-2; TRBD1 agrees at 9 bases. Germline trimming cut 4 bases from V and 0 bases from J; bases unmatched to any gene: 3. The CDR3 totals 15 residues. Looked up from germline, CDR1 is MNHEY and CDR2 is SMNVEV (reference sequence).

The CDR3 region is CASSQALGQGAYEQYF. In DNA, the CDR3 is TGCGCCAGCAGCCAAGCCTTGGGACAGGGGGCCTACGAGCAGTACTTC. V gene TRBV4-1 combines with J gene TRBJ2-7; 11 bases line up with TRBD1. Trimming removed 1 base from V and 2 bases from J; junction bases left unmatched: 4. This CDR3 has 16 amino acids. Germline V gives CDR1 MGHRA, CDR2 YSYEKL.

The V gene is TRBV7-3, the J gene TRBJ1-1, with TRBD1 as a possible D gene (6 bases). The CDR3 is made up of 15 amino acids. Germline CDR1 and CDR2: SGHTA and FQGTGA. V was shortened by 0 bases and J by 2 bases, with 10 bases between the two germline ends. The CDR3 loop reads CASSLTGGHNTEAFF. CDR3 DNA sequence: TGTGCCAGCAGCTTAACCGGGGGGCATAACACTGAAGCTTTCTTT.

The chain carries TRBV3-1 (or the pseudogene TRBV3-2) and TRBJ1-1; D possibly corresponds to TRBD1 (5 bases). This CDR3 contains 14 residues. Germline V lookup: CDR1 LGHDT, CDR2 YNNKEL (reference sequence). The V end lost 1 base, the J end lost 1 base, and 7 bases lay between the germline ends. CDR3 in DNA: TGTGCCAGCAGCCAAGTGGGGGGGAACACTGAAGCTTTCTTT. It is translated as CASSQVGGNTEAFF.

The chain employs TRBV18 and TRBJ1-1; TRBD1 agrees at 10 bases. Trimming cost V 4 bases and J 5 bases; bases outside gene matches: 10. The CDR3 extends over 16 amino acids. CDR1 is KGHSH, CDR2 LQKENI, per germline. CDR3 nucleotides: TGTGCCAGCTCACATGGGTGGGACAGGGGTAATACTGAAGCTTTCTTT. Residues: CASSHGWDRGNTEAFF. Combining the CDR3 with reference TRBV18 and TRBJ1-1 gives the whole variable domain NAGVMQNPRHLVRRRGQEARLRCSPMKGHSHVYWYRQLPEEGLKFMVYLQKENIIDESGMPKERFSAEFPKEGPSILRIQQVVRGDSAAYFCASSHGWDRGNTEAFFGQGTRLTVV.

This chain connects TRBV15 to TRBJ2-3; 9 bases are shared with TRBD2. The J segment lost 7 bases and the V segment lost 2 bases, leaving 7 bases of the junction unmatched. The germline gives CDR1 LNHNV, CDR2 YYDKDF (reference sequence). The CDR3 spans 15 residues. CDR3 in DNA: TGTGCCACCAGCAGACCGGGACTAGCAGACAATACGCAGTATTTT. Translated: CATSRPGLADNTQYF.

The chain joins TRBV5-1 to TRBJ1-1; no definite D call. CDR3 length: 12 residues. Germline-derived CDR1 and CDR2 are SGHRS and YFSETQ. V was shortened by 0 bases and J by 10 bases, with 10 bases between the two germline ends. This chain's CDR3 is CASSLGTLGAFF. CDR3 bases: TGCGCCAGCAGCTTGGGGACCCTAGGAGCTTTCTTT.

This clone was observed a single time. This chain links TRBV5-5 with TRBJ1-2, with D hard to call. Trimming removed 0 bases from V and 5 bases from J, with 14 bases in between. The CDR3 is made up of 15 amino acids. Germline V lookup: CDR1 SGHKS, CDR2 YYEKEE (reference sequence). CDR3 residues: CASSLGRGSWYGYTF. The CDR3 DNA follows: TGTGCCAGCAGCTTGGGGCGCGGGTCGTGGTATGGCTACACCTTC.

In its sample, this clone was seen once. CDR3 loop: CASSLARSSTDTQYF. CDR3 DNA: TGTGCCAGCAGCTTAGCGCGCTCGTCCACAGATACGCAGTATTTT. The chain recombines TRBV7-9 with TRBJ2-3; D is uncertain. Trimming removed 0 bases from V and 2 bases from J, with 9 bases in between. This CDR3 spans 15 amino acids. Germline V CDR1 and CDR2: SEHNR, FQNEAQ (reference sequence).

The J gene is TRBJ1-2, the V gene TRBV12-3 or TRBV12-4; possibly TRBD1 for D (6 bases). The CDR3 is 12 amino acids. Deletions cut 5 bases from V and 8 bases from J, with 12 bases between. CDR3 sequence reads: CASSPQGKGYTF. CDR3 bases: TGTGCCAGCAGTCCCCAGGGGAAAGGCTACACCTTC.

The chain links TRBV9 to TRBJ1-1, with D possibly being TRBD1 (5 bases). V was shortened by 8 bases and J by 4 bases, with 18 bases between the two germline ends. The CDR3 totals 14 residues. Germline V gives CDR1 SGDLS, CDR2 YYNGEE. The CDR3 DNA reads TGTGCCAGTACCCAGGGTTCGGGGGGCACTGAAGCTTTCTTT. Its protein is CASTQGSGGTEAFF.

The chain is built from TRBV5-1 and TRBJ1-3, with TRBD1 matching 10 bases. Germline assignment: CDR1 SGHRS and CDR2 YFSETQ. The CDR3 is made up of 15 amino acids. V shed 4 bases and J 0 bases; nucleotides not matched to a gene: 1. The DNA of the CDR3 is TGCGCCAGCAGCCGGGACAGGGGCTCTGGAAACACCATATATTTT. It encodes CASSRDRGSGNTIYF.

The CDR3 region is CASSVKDYVFF. The CDR3 nucleotides are TGTGCCAGCAGTGTCAAAGACTACGTGTTTTTT. The chain is built from TRBV2 and TRBJ1-4, with no clear D. CDR3 length: 11 residues. With 4 bases removed from V and 15 bases from J, the gap between germline ends came to 12 bases. Germline CDR1 SNHLY, CDR2 FYNNEI. Complete variable domain (other parts from reference TRBV2 and TRBJ1-4): EPEVTQTPSHQVTQMGQEVILRCVPISNHLYFYWYRQILGQKVEFLVSFYNNEISEKSEIFDDQFSVERPDGSNFTLKIRSTKLEDSAMYFCASSVKDYVFFGSGTQLSVL.

This clone was recorded once. The rearrangement joins TRBV27 to TRBJ2-2; 10 bases are a match to TRBD1. V was pared by 8 bases and J by 4 bases, with 16 bases of the junction left unmatched. This CDR3 is built from 18 residues. CDR1 and CDR2 (germline): MNHEY, SMNVEV (reference sequence). The CDR3 protein is CASGYRRVGTGATGELFF. The CDR3 nucleotides are TGTGCCAGCGGTTACCGAAGGGTCGGGACAGGGGCCACCGGGGAGCTGTTTTTT.

The genes are TRBV27 and TRBJ2-2; 7 bases fit TRBD1. V was clipped by 5 bases and J by 0 bases; unmatched bases: 3. The CDR3 spans 15 residues. CDR1 is MNHEY and CDR2 is SMNVEV in the germline V gene (reference sequence). The CDR3 loop is CASSGQDANTGELFF. CDR3 DNA sequence: TGTGCCAGCAGTGGACAGGACGCGAACACCGGGGAGCTGTTTTTT.

The V and J genes are TRBV10-3 and TRBJ2-3; D is undetermined. In germline, CDR1 is ENHRY, CDR2 SYGVKD. This CDR3 region has 12 residues. V lost 5 bases to trimming and J lost 1 base, with 4 bases between them. CDR3 sequence: CAISRGTDTQYF. CDR3 nucleotides: TGTGCCATCAGTCGGGGCACAGATACGCAGTATTTT.

The chain is built from TRBV19 and TRBJ1-2; D remains unclear. CDR1 and CDR2 from the germline V gene are LNHDA and SQIVND (reference sequence). V dropped 7 bases and J dropped 5 bases, with 20 bases sitting between them. The CDR3 is made up of 15 amino acids. This CDR3 is CASKSGSTILYGYTF. CDR3 DNA: TGTGCCAGTAAGTCTGGCAGCACAATCCTTTATGGCTACACCTTC.

J is TRBJ1-5 and V is TRBV5-6; maybe TRBD1 (5 bases). This CDR3 has 17 residues. The V gene lost 3 bases and the J gene lost 3 bases, with 19 bases spanning the gap. The germline V gene has CDR1 SGHDT and CDR2 YYEEEE. CDR3 nucleotide sequence: TGTGCCAGCAGCTCGGGACCGACCCACCGTGACAATCAGCCCCAGCATTTT. Its protein product is CASSSGPTHRDNQPQHF.

CDR3 sequence reads: CASSLGLPNEKLFF. For the CDR3, the DNA is TGTGCCAGCTCACTCGGGTTGCCAAATGAAAAACTGTTTTTT. The rearrangement links TRBV18 to TRBJ1-4; D is undetermined. The germline CDR1 and CDR2 sequences are KGHSH and LQKENI. Trimming removed 4 bases at V and 5 bases at J, with 11 bases between. This CDR3 comprises 14 residues.

The J gene is TRBJ1-5, the V gene TRBV6-5; D perhaps matches TRBD1 (5 bases). This CDR3 has 15 amino acids. Germline lookup yields CDR1 MNHEY and CDR2 SVGAGI. V was pared by 7 bases and J by 4 bases, with 17 bases between. The DNA of the CDR3 is TGTGCCAGCAAACAGGACCTAACCCTTAATCAGCCCCAGCATTTT. It is translated as CASKQDLTLNQPQHF.

This clone was seen just once. The V and J genes are TRBV5-6 and TRBJ2-7; 10 nucleotides match TRBD2. Losses at the gene ends were 0 bases for V and 4 bases for J; bases not matched to a gene: 13. Germline CDR1 is SGHDT and CDR2 is YYEEEE. The CDR3 consists of 18 residues. The DNA for the CDR3 is TGTGCCAGCAGCTTGGCCCAAACAGCGGGAGGGCCTTGGTACGAGCAGTACTTC. It is translated as CASSLAQTAGGPWYEQYF.